This T cell receptor (beta chain) stems from a study of CD8+ T cells in alopecia areata. Investigators isolated RNA and reverse transcribed it into cDNA to act as the sequencing template. Produced via immunoSEQ multiplex PCR; TCRdb's table is partial and in-frame only. This sample has 140,000 to 150,000 clones; more than 40% occur once, and the top ten carry more than 6.5%. CDR1 and CDR2 from the germline V gene are SGHTA and FQGNSA. V was trimmed by 2 bases and J by 1 base, leaving 18 bases between them. The CDR3 runs to 18 residues. The receptor comes from a human donor with alopecia areata. The gene calls are TRBV7-2 and TRBJ1-3; D unclear. The material sequenced was CD4+ T cells sorted from blood. Here the CDR3 reads CASSLIPTTLGSGNTIYF. The CDR3 region has the DNA TGTGCCAGCAGCTTAATCCCCACTACCCTAGGGTCTGGAAACACCATATATTTT.